The rows below give T cell receptor beta chains drawn from one sample of a study of cytomegalovirus exposure and HLA in healthy donors. Profiling relied on immunoSEQ multiplex PCR, and the TCRdb table lists in-frame clones only, not all of them. The repertoire includes 100,000 to 150,000 clones, under 85% of them detected once, and approximately 4.5% sits in the top ten. Material for sequencing was PBMCs. The receptors shown here come from a male donor in good health and CMV-seropositive. The CDR3 runs from the conserved cysteine through the conserved F or W. A D gene is named only where the DNA matches it firmly. Clone size is not always given. Where it is, it says once, few, many or a class for expanded clones.

d_call,j_call,v_call,clone_size,cdr3_aa,cdr3_nt
.,TRBJ1-1,TRBV18,.,CASSPPNARNTEAFF,TGTGCCAGCTCACCGCCTAACGCGAGGAACACTGAAGCTTTCTTT
TRBD1,TRBJ1-2,TRBV19,.,CASVGRGHDGYTF,TGTGCCAGTGTGGGCAGGGGGCATGATGGCTACACCTTC
.,TRBJ1-5,TRBV6-1,once,CASTGTVDQPQHF,TGTGCCAGCACGGGTACGGTTGATCAGCCCCAGCATTTT
TRBD1,TRBJ1-2,TRBV2,.,CASSQGGGYTF,TGTGCCAGCAGTCAGGGGGGTGGCTACACCTTC
.,TRBJ2-1,TRBV27,.,CASGPGNGAGSWRYPEQFF,TGTGCCAGCGGACCGGGAAATGGGGCGGGATCATGGAGGTATCCTGAGCAGTTCTTC
.,TRBJ2-7,TRBV27,.,CASSLPGQGGSYEQYF,TGTGCCAGCAGTTTACCTGGACAGGGAGGGTCCTACGAGCAGTACTTC
.,TRBJ1-2,TRBV7-9,.,CASSPWSGDSPVINYGYTF,TGTGCCAGCAGCCCCTGGTCGGGTGACAGCCCAGTTATTAACTATGGCTACACCTTC
TRBD2,TRBJ2-7,TRBV6-6,.,CASSYSSSGVAYEQYF,TGTGCCAGCAGTTACTCGTCTAGCGGGGTCGCCTACGAGCAGTACTTC
.,TRBJ1-1,TRBV5-1,.,CASSPGQPKHLNTEAFF,TGCGCCAGCAGCCCCGGACAGCCTAAACACTTGAACACTGAGGCTTTCTTT
.,TRBJ1-1,TRBV7-9,.,CASRTEDTYTEAFF,TGTGCCAGCAGAACCGAGGACACTTACACTGAAGCTTTCTTT
TRBD1,TRBJ1-2,TRBV7-6,few,CASSAGTGGRYGYTF,TGTGCCAGCAGTGCCGGGACAGGGGGCAGATATGGCTACACCTTC
.,TRBJ2-1,TRBV9,.,CASSVAGKYNEQFF,TGTGCCAGCAGCGTAGCAGGCAAGTACAATGAGCAGTTCTTC
.,TRBJ1-2,TRBV21-1,.,CASSKKDRGNYGYTF,TGTGCCAGCAGCAAAAAGGACAGGGGAAACTATGGCTACACCTTC
.,TRBJ1-2,TRBV28,.,CASSLLGPTLYGYTF,TGTGCCAGCAGTTTACTGGGGCCCACCCTATATGGCTACACCTTC
TRBD1,TRBJ2-5,TRBV2,.,CASSDRGQPPYAQETQYF,TGTGCCAGCAGTGACAGGGGGCAACCGCCGTACGCCCAAGAGACCCAGTACTTC
TRBD1,TRBJ2-2,TRBV25-1,.,CASSESRQGVHTGELFF,TGTGCCAGCAGTGAATCCAGGCAGGGGGTGCACACCGGGGAGCTGTTTTTT
TRBD2,TRBJ2-7,TRBV4-1,.,CASSQEVAQAGEQYF,TGCGCCAGCAGCCAAGAGGTAGCCCAAGCGGGGGAGCAGTACTTC
.,TRBJ1-1,TRBV5-1,.,CASSLESRQPNTEAFF,TGCGCCAGCAGCTTGGAGAGTAGACAGCCTAACACTGAAGCTTTCTTT